This T cell receptor (beta chain) is drawn from a study of T cell responses to AZD1222 COVID-19 vaccine (dated by TCRdb to the early 2020s). Context from the whole study: Because spike-specific TCR depth and breadth did not differ between the two schedules, AZD1222 recipients who got a second dose at roughly 4 weeks were pooled with those who got a second dose at roughly 12 weeks. A total of 230 to 250 trial participants underwent TCR sequencing, of whom some 200 had received two doses of AZD1222 and 26 had received two doses of the MenACWY control vaccine. Trial participants were enrolled into age subgroups of 18-55, 56-69 and 70-plus years, which contained around 150, 28 and 57 TCR-sequenced participants, respectively.

What the time point label conveys for this sample: baseline before first vaccination. The vaccinee samples were drawn from two UK trials, COV001 and COV002, one of which was a single-blind randomized controlled phase 2/3 trial testing AZD1222 (ChAdOx1 nCoV-19) in healthy adults. For TCRbeta chain sequencing, PBMC samples from trial participants were taken at day 0 and at day 28 after the second dose. For this clone: It has no known antigen specificity. No base quality information exists; no much larger clone differs at one position.

The CDR3 regions of human TCRbeta chains were analyzed by immunosequencing. In the authors' own workflow: Repertoire TCRs were matched against a reference library of SARS-CoV-2-specific TCRs generated with the MIRA antigen-specificity platform. Breadth was defined as the fraction of unique TCRs that were SARS-CoV-2-associated. Depth was defined as the fraction of total T cells that were SARS-CoV-2-associated. Each spike-specific TCR was assigned to its reactive spike region and to a CD4 or CD8 class using the MIRA data. Log10-transformed breadth and depth values were compared by one-way ANOVA with Sidak's multiple comparisons tests. Here the immuneACCESS table is served through TCRdb, limited to in-frame sequences with V and J called. Missing clones are a known gap in these copies; in checked studies unresolved V genes cover under half, and the rest lacks a known reason. The V and J calls and the clone size are those of that table, but D and trimming were determined from the DNA. The sample includes roughly 100,000 clones, with roughly 83% observed a single time. The ten largest clones add up to over 15% of the sample.

What the work shows at the level of the full study, not this receptor alone: The vaccine-associated CD4 TCRs covered the entire spike protein, and the dominant responses fell in regions 160-218 and 743-854. Conclusions about previously exposed vaccinees are limited, since just a handful of AZD1222 recipients were seropositive for SARS-CoV-2 at baseline. The 56-69-year group was small, and its depth increase did not reach significance, likely because of low power. Because no samples from the day 14 peak response were available, repertoires could be characterized only after the peak T cell response. Epitopes outside the regions mutated in the B.1.351 and B.1.1.7 variants were reportedly recognized by nearly half of the unique spike-specific TCRs. Participants were mostly white British, with more females than males. The authors suggested clonal diversity may have been underestimated. A significant rise in spike-specific TCR breadth and depth was observed after two AZD1222 doses relative to day 0 and relative to MenACWY recipients.

From the germline V gene (reference sequence), CDR1 is LNHDA and CDR2 is SQIVND. Between the V and J ends, shortened by 2 bases and 1 base respectively, the junction contains 11 bases. The CDR3 holds 15 amino acids from the cysteine to the phenylalanine. Just CDR3 DNA is preserved here, 45 bases in frame from base 1. The TCR was taken from an adult in good health. Rearrangement joined TRBV19 to TRBJ1-1; too little of a D gene remains to name it. The sample consisted of peripheral blood, taken on day 0 of AZD1222 vaccination. This receptor has the CDR3 CASSISLLENTEAFF. The DNA reads as follows: TGTGCCAGTAGTATAAGCCTTCTGGAGAACACTGAAGCTTTCTTT.